These 5 T cell receptor beta chains came from one sample sequenced in a study of OX40 agonist ivuxolimab in advanced cancers. Data came from immunoSEQ multiplex PCR; TCRdb stores just in-frame clones and leaves some out. The table shows about 69,000 clones, with approximately 91% occurring only once. The sequencing used CD4+ or CD8+ T cells sorted from blood, collected in a trial of the OX40 agonist ivuxolimab. Source of these receptors: an adult with an advanced solid tumor such as melanoma, head and neck, liver or kidney cancer.

V and J are TRBV18 and TRBJ2-1; D gene ambiguous. Per germline, CDR1 KGHSH and CDR2 LQKENI. V shed 6 bases and J shed 5 bases, with 17 bases lying between them. This CDR3 region has 15 residues. CDR3 sequence: CASSPRVQSNNEQFF. The CDR3 DNA follows: TGTGCCAGCTCCCCCAGAGTACAGTCAAACAATGAGCAGTTCTTC.

The rearrangement links TRBV19 to TRBJ1-1; a possible D gene is TRBD1 (6 bases). The germline CDR1 and CDR2 sequences are LNHDA and SQIVND (reference sequence). CDR3 length: 14 residues. V lost 5 bases, J lost 10 bases, and 20 bases lay in between. CDR3 in DNA: TGTGCCAGTAGTCCCACCACAGGGCACTTAGGAGCTTTCTTT. Protein: CASSPTTGHLGAFF.

V and J are TRBV15 and TRBJ1-4, with a tentative D call TRBD1 (6 bases). The germline CDR1 and CDR2 sequences are LNHNV and YYDKDF (reference sequence). This CDR3 spans 15 amino acids. V dropped 5 bases and J dropped 0 bases, with 10 bases sitting between them. The CDR3 DNA is TGTGCCACCAGCGGATGGACAGCAACTAATGAAAAACTGTTTTTT. Translation: CATSGWTATNEKLFF.

This sequence joins TRBV5-6 and TRBJ1-1, with D perhaps matching TRBD1 (5 bases). The CDR3 covers 17 residues. V was trimmed by 2 bases and J by 0 bases, leaving 17 bases between them. CDR1 SGHDT and CDR2 YYEEEE come from the germline V gene. CDR3 bases: TGTGCCAGCAGCTTCCTGTCACCAGGGTCCATGAACACTGAAGCTTTCTTT. Translation gives CASSFLSPGSMNTEAFF. The whole variable domain, remainder taken from reference TRBV5-6 and TRBJ1-1, is DAGVTQSPTHLIKTRGQQVTLRCSPKSGHDTVSWYQQALGQGPQFIFQYYEEEERQRGNFPDRFSGHQFPNYSSELNVNALLLGDSALYLCASSFLSPGSMNTEAFFGQGTRLTVV.

The rearrangement uses TRBV30 and TRBJ1-5; D remains unclear. The CDR3 loop spans 17 amino acids. The ends were cut back, 7 bases at V and 0 bases at J, with 22 bases in the middle. CDR1 and CDR2 (germline): GTSNPN, SVGIG (reference sequence). The CDR3 sequence is CASSAGKRAFSNQPQHF. CDR3 nucleotide sequence: TGTGCCTCAAGTGCTGGGAAAAGGGCTTTTAGCAATCAGCCCCAGCATTTT.